These 8 T cell receptor beta chains originate from one sample sequenced in a study of OX40 agonist ivuxolimab in advanced cancers. The protocol was immunoSEQ multiplex PCR, while the TCRdb copy is restricted to in-frame clones and leaves out a portion. The sample carries 30,000 to 45,000 clones, 65% to 85% recorded once. Specimen: CD4+ or CD8+ T cells sorted from blood, collected in a trial of the OX40 agonist ivuxolimab. These receptors came from an adult with an advanced solid tumor such as melanoma, head and neck, liver or kidney cancer.

The chain uses TRBV11-2 and TRBJ1-2; D unresolved. This CDR3 spans 15 amino acids. In germline, CDR1 is SGHAT, CDR2 FQNNGV. Trimming shortened V by 4 bases and J by 5 bases, and 17 bases separated the two germline ends. CDR3 DNA: TGTGCCAGCAGCTACCCGACCGCAGGCCATTATGGCTACACCTTC. Its translation is CASSYPTAGHYGYTF.

The rearrangement links TRBV5-8 to TRBJ2-3, with D uncertain. V lost 0 bases, J lost 0 bases, and 2 bases lay in between. The CDR3 is 13 residues long. The V gene's germline CDR1 is SGHTS and CDR2 YDEGEE. This chain's CDR3 is CASSLASTDTQYF. CDR3 in DNA: TGTGCCAGCAGCTTGGCTAGCACAGATACGCAGTATTTT. The full variable domain, its missing parts supplied by reference TRBV5-8 and TRBJ2-3, is EAGVTQSPTHLIKTRGQQATLRCSPISGHTSVYWYQQALGLGLQFLLWYDEGEERNRGNFPPRFSGRQFPNYSSELNVNALELEDSALYLCASSLASTDTQYFGPGTRLTVL.

The chain uses TRBV5-6 and TRBJ1-2, with D possibly being TRBD1 (5 bases). Germline V gives CDR1 SGHDT, CDR2 YYEEEE. With 4 bases removed from V and 4 bases from J, the gap between germline ends came to 8 bases. The CDR3 spans 12 residues. This CDR3 reads CASSLRVYGYTF. CDR3 sequence (DNA): TGTGCCAGCAGCCTCAGGGTCTATGGCTACACCTTC.

This chain links TRBV13 with TRBJ1-6; D uncertain. Germline-derived CDR1 and CDR2 are PRHDT and FYEKMQ (reference sequence). Trimming shortened V by 0 bases and J by 7 bases, and 7 bases separated the two germline ends. This CDR3 region has 14 residues. In DNA form, the CDR3 reads TGTGCCAGCAGCTTAGGCCGGTTAAATTCACCCCTCCACTTT. It is translated as CASSLGRLNSPLHF.

The chain links TRBV5-1 to TRBJ2-3; TRBD1 agrees at 9 bases. Germline V lookup: CDR1 SGHRS, CDR2 YFSETQ. CDR3 length: 17 amino acids. The junction had 11 bases not matched to a gene; V was cut back by 3 bases and J by 3 bases. CDR3 sequence (DNA): TGCGCCAGCAGCTCTACGTCCGGGACAGGGTTGACAGATACGCAGTATTTT. Amino acids: CASSSTSGTGLTDTQYF.

The rearrangement links TRBV19 to TRBJ2-3, with D tentatively TRBD2 (5 bases). Trimming removed 11 bases from V and 8 bases from J, with 11 bases in between. The germline gives CDR1 LNHDA, CDR2 SQIVND (reference sequence). The CDR3 spans 10 residues. In DNA, the CDR3 is TGTGCCGCCGGAGGAGTTACGCAGTATTTT. It yields the protein CAAGGVTQYF.

The V call is TRBV9, the J call TRBJ2-3; D gene ambiguous. V lost 2 bases and J 5 bases, leaving 15 bases between the germline ends. This CDR3 comprises 15 residues. Germline assignment: CDR1 SGDLS and CDR2 YYNGEE. Written as DNA, the CDR3 is TGTGCCAGCAGCGTCACTGTTGGACGGAGAGATACGCAGTATTTT. This sequence encodes CASSVTVGRRDTQYF.

The chain links TRBV6-5 to TRBJ1-1; TRBD1 matches at 7 bases. With V trimmed by 1 base and J by 4 bases, 6 bases remained unmatched. CDR1 is MNHEY, CDR2 SVGAGI, per germline. The CDR3 runs to 15 residues. This CDR3 is CASSYYRAGGTEAFF. The CDR3, as DNA: TGTGCCAGCAGTTACTATCGGGCAGGGGGCACTGAAGCTTTCTTT.